This T cell receptor (beta chain) was identified during a study of Ad26.COV2.S vaccination and SARS-CoV-2 variants. The overall study: Ad26.COV2.S was injected intramuscularly once or twice, 56 days apart.

Regarding treatment: roughly 18 received Ad26.COV2.S at low or high dose, single or two shots; 5 received placebo; per-sample allocation not given. Vaccine and placebo recipients were sampled on day 63 after the first injection. The CDR3 extends over 13 amino acids. Germline assignment: CDR1 GTSNPN and CDR2 SVGIG (reference sequence). The germline V and J ends were trimmed by 7 bases and 2 bases, with 11 bases remaining between them. TCRdb keeps only in-frame clones here, not all; method: immunoSEQ multiplex PCR. This repertoire shows about 350,000 clones, roughly nine tenths found once; its top ten account for roughly 6%.

The chain uses TRBV30 and TRBJ2-2; possible D gene TRBD1, 6 bases. The TCR comes from a person between 18 and 65 years old who received the Ad26.COV2.S COVID-19 vaccine or a placebo. The sample here was peripheral blood, taken in a trial of Ad26.COV2.S vaccine versus placebo. The CDR3 DNA reads as TGTGCCTTCGGGACATCAAACACCGGGGAGCTGTTTTTT. It translates to CAFGTSNTGELFF.